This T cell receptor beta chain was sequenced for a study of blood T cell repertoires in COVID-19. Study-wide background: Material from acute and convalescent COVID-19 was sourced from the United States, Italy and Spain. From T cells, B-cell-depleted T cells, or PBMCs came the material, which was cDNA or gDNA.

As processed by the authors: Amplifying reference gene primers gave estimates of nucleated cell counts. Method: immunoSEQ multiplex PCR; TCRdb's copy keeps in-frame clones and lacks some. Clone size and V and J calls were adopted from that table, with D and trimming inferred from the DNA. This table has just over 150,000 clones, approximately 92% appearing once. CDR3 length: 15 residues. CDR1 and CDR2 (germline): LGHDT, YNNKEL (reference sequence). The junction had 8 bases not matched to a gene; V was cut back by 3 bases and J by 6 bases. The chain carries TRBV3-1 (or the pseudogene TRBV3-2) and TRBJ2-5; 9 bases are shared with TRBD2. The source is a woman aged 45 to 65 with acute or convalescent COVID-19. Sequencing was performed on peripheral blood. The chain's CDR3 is CASSQWSGGIKTQYF. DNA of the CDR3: TGTGCCAGCAGCCAGTGGAGCGGGGGGATTAAGACCCAGTACTTC.